In this sample, the clone carrying this T cell receptor (beta chain) turned up many times. These data come from a study of early T cells in non-severe SARS-CoV-2 infection. Trimming took off 6 bases at V and 4 bases at J, with 15 bases between the two ends. Germline assignment: CDR1 SGHRS and CDR2 YFSETQ. This CDR3 is 14 amino acids long. Individual cDNA molecules were tagged with unique molecular identifiers, the study reported. TCRdb reanalysed the 5' RACE reads using MiXCR and keeps one entry per CDR3 protein. The sample holds under 65,000 distinct CDR3 sequences, roughly an eighth seen once. The material sequenced was whole blood, taken at baseline. The receptor was derived from an adult who was a healthcare worker with PCR-confirmed SARS-CoV-2 infection or an uninfected control (not recorded which). The chain recombines TRBV5-1 with TRBJ2-3; D tentatively reads TRBD1 or TRBD2 (5 bases each). The CDR3 loop is CASTDLGEADTQYF. Here the CDR3 DNA reads TGCGCCAGCACAGATCTGGGGGAAGCAGATACGCAGTATTTT.